This is a list of T cell receptor beta chains from one sample in a study of blood T cell repertoires in COVID-19. Profiling relied on immunoSEQ multiplex PCR, and the TCRdb table lists in-frame clones only, not all of them. The sample yields roughly 70,000 clones, roughly four fifths seen once. The sequencing sample was made of peripheral blood. These receptors all stem from a woman aged 60-70 years with acute or convalescent COVID-19. The CDR3 runs from the conserved cysteine through the conserved F or W. The order of the fields is clone size, V gene, D gene, J gene, CDR3 DNA, CDR3 protein. A D gene is named only where the DNA matches it firmly. Where a row states a size, it is once, few, many or the class of an expanded clone; other rows omit it.

NA	TRBV5-1	NA	TRBJ2-3	TGCGCCAGCAGCTTGGATGGCGGGGCCGGGGATACGCAGTATTTT	CASSLDGGAGDTQYF
NA	TRBV15	NA	TRBJ2-7	TGTGCCACCAGCAGAGACAGGGGTCCCTACGAGCAGTACTTC	CATSRDRGPYEQYF
NA	TRBV29-1	NA	TRBJ2-1	TGCAGCGCCGCCCCTAACAATGAGCAGTTCTTC	CSAAPNNEQFF
NA	TRBV6-5	TRBD2	TRBJ2-5	TGTGCCAGCAGTTACTCTAGGGGCGGGGGCCAAGAGACCCAGTACTTC	CASSYSRGGGQETQYF
NA	TRBV11-2	NA	TRBJ2-3	TGTGCCAGCAGCTTAGGACACGCCACAGATACGCAGTATTTT	CASSLGHATDTQYF
NA	TRBV7-9	NA	TRBJ1-1	TGTGCCAGCAGCTTATCGGCGGCTTCGAACACTGAAGCTTTCTTT	CASSLSAASNTEAFF
NA	TRBV19	TRBD1	TRBJ2-6	TGTGCCAGTAGTACACCGGACAGGCCAATGCCTGGGGCCAACGTCCTGACTTTC	CASSTPDRPMPGANVLTF
NA	TRBV5-4	TRBD2	TRBJ2-3	TGTGCCAGCAGCTCGGGGGGTACTAACACAGATACGCAGTATTTT	CASSSGGTNTDTQYF
NA	TRBV12-5	TRBD1	TRBJ2-3	TGTGCTAGTGTCCAGGACAGGGCTGGAGATACGCAGTATTTT	CASVQDRAGDTQYF
NA	TRBV27	TRBD1	TRBJ1-2	TGTGCCAGCAGTTCCCCGGGACAGGCTAACTATGGCTACACCTTC	CASSSPGQANYGYTF
NA	TRBV10-1	TRBD1	TRBJ2-1	TGCGCCAGCAGTGACCCGGGACAGGGTCAGTTCTTC	CASSDPGQGQFF
NA	TRBV9	NA	TRBJ1-1	TGTGCCAGCAGCGTAGGGCAGGTAGGCACTGAAGCTTTCTTT	CASSVGQVGTEAFF
NA	TRBV6-5	NA	TRBJ1-2	TGTGCCAGCAGTTTTAACAGGGAGTTTGGCTACACCTTC	CASSFNREFGYTF
NA	TRBV3-1/TRBV3-2	NA	TRBJ1-2	TGTGCCAGCAGCCAAGACCCGGACAGTAACTATGGCTACACCTTC	CASSQDPDSNYGYTF
NA	TRBV5-1	NA	TRBJ2-2	TGCGCCAGCAGCTTTACTAACGGAGCCGGGGAGCTGTTTTTT	CASSFTNGAGELFF
NA	TRBV3-1/TRBV3-2	NA	TRBJ1-1	TGTGCCAGCAGCCAAGATCTTGGAGGGAAGGTGGGTTTCTTT	CASSQDLGGKVGFF
NA	TRBV5-6	TRBD1	TRBJ1-4	TGTGCCAGCAGCTTGGCCGGGACAGGCTATAATGAAAAACTGTTTTTT	CASSLAGTGYNEKLFF
NA	TRBV7-2	TRBD2	TRBJ2-7	TGTGCCAGCAGCCGCTCCACTAGCGGGGGGCTGATGGGGTCCTACGAGCAGTACTTC	CASSRSTSGGLMGSYEQYF
once	TRBV15	NA	TRBJ1-3	TGTGCCACCAGCAGAGATGGCCTGGAGGAACCTGGAAACACCATATATTTT	CATSRDGLEEPGNTIYF
once	TRBV5-1	NA	TRBJ1-5	TGCGCCAGCCGCTCTAGCCCCAATCAGCCCCAGCATTTT	CASRSSPNQPQHF
NA	TRBV6-5	NA	TRBJ1-2	TGTGCCAGCGGAACCAATACGCAGGTGGGCTATGGCTACACCTTC	CASGTNTQVGYGYTF
once	TRBV9	TRBD2	TRBJ2-3	TGTGCCAGCAGCAGGGGACTAGCGGGGGGCGGAATGTTCACAGATACGCAGTATTTT	CASSRGLAGGGMFTDTQYF
NA	TRBV7-2	TRBD1	TRBJ1-1	TGTGCCAGCAGCTTCCTGATACCGGGACAGGGTAACACTGAAGCTTTCTTT	CASSFLIPGQGNTEAFF
once	TRBV5-1	TRBD2	TRBJ2-2	TGCGCCAGCAGGACTAGCGGGGGGAGCGGGGAGCTGTTTTTT	CASRTSGGSGELFF
NA	TRBV19	TRBD1	TRBJ1-1	TGTGCCAGTACTAGGGGACAGGGGGCCACTGAAGCTTTCTTT	CASTRGQGATEAFF
NA	TRBV5-4	TRBD1	TRBJ1-2	TGTGCCAGCAGCCTAGACAGGGGTGACTTCTATGGCTACACCTTC	CASSLDRGDFYGYTF
NA	TRBV7-2	TRBD2	TRBJ2-1	TGTGCCAGCAGCTCATTGGGGGGGGGTTATCGGGATGAGCAGTTCTTC	CASSSLGGGYRDEQFF
NA	TRBV27	NA	TRBJ1-1	TGTGCCAGCAGTTTGTACGGGGAACCTGAAGCTTTCTTT	CASSLYGEPEAFF
NA	TRBV7-2	TRBD1	TRBJ1-1	TGTGCCAGCAGCTTAAGGTGGACAGGGGGCACTGAAGCTTTCTTT	CASSLRWTGGTEAFF
few	TRBV4-2	NA	TRBJ2-3	TGTGCCAGCAGCCAAACGGGGAGCACAGATACGCAGTATTTT	CASSQTGSTDTQYF
NA	TRBV18	TRBD2	TRBJ2-7	TGTGCCAGCTCACCACGGATAGCGGGGAGATCCTACGAGCAGTACTTC	CASSPRIAGRSYEQYF
NA	TRBV9	TRBD2	TRBJ2-5	TGTGCCAGCAGCCCCCAGACGGGACGGGGGGTTGAGACCCAGTACTTC	CASSPQTGRGVETQYF
NA	TRBV7-9	NA	TRBJ1-4	TGTGCCAGCAGCCCCCCGGGATCGGCTAATGAAAAACTGTTTTTT	CASSPPGSANEKLFF
NA	TRBV18	NA	TRBJ1-1	TGTGCCAGCTCACCTCCACGGGTCGAGAACACTGAAGCTTTCTTT	CASSPPRVENTEAFF
once	TRBV18	NA	TRBJ1-2	TGTGCCAGCTCACCGGACAGCGGCTCTAACTATGGCTACACCTTC	CASSPDSGSNYGYTF
once	TRBV11-2	NA	TRBJ2-2	TGTGCCAGCAGCCTCCGGACTGTTTTTACCGGGGAGCTGTTTTTT	CASSLRTVFTGELFF
NA	TRBV6-5	NA	TRBJ2-7	TGTGCCAGCAGTACAACGGGGGGCCTCTCCTACGAGCAGTACTTC	CASSTTGGLSYEQYF
NA	TRBV5-1	NA	TRBJ2-2	TGCGCCAGCAGCTTGGCACAGATCGCGAACACCGGGGAGCTGTTTTTT	CASSLAQIANTGELFF
NA	TRBV27	TRBD1	TRBJ1-1	TGTGCCAGCAATCCTGGGACAGAGAACACTGAAGCTTTCTTT	CASNPGTENTEAFF